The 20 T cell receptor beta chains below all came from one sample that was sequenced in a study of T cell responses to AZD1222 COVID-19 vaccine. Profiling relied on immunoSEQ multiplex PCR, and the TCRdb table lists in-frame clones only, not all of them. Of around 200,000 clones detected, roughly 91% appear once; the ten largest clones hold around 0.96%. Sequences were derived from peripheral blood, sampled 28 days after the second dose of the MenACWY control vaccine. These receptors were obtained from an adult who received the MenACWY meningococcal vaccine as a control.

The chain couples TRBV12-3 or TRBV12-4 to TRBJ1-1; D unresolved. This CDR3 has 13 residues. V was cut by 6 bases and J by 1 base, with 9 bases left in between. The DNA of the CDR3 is TGTGCCAGCAGCTCTGTTTCGAACACTGAAGCTTTCTTT. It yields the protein CASSSVSNTEAFF.

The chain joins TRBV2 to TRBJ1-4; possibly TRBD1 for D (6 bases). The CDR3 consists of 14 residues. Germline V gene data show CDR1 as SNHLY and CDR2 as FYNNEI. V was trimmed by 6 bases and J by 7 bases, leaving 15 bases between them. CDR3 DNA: TGTGCCAGCAGCGCAGGGGTCAGAAGTGAAAAACTGTTTTTT. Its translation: CASSAGVRSEKLFF. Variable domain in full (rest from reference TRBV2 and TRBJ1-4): EPEVTQTPSHQVTQMGQEVILRCVPISNHLYFYWYRQILGQKVEFLVSFYNNEISEKSEIFDDQFSVERPDGSNFTLKIRSTKLEDSAMYFCASSAGVRSEKLFFGSGTQLSVL.

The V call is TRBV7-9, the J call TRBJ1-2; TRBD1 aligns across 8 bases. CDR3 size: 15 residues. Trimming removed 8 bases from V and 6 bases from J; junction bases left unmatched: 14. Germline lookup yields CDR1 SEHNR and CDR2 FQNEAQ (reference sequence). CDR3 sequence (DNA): TGTGCCAGCTCAGGGCAGGGGGCGCGGAGGGATGGCTACACCTTC. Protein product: CASSGQGARRDGYTF.

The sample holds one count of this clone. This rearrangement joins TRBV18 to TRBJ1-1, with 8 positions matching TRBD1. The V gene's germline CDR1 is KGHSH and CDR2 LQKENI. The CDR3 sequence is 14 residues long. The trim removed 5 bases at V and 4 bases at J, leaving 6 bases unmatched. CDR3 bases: TGTGCCAGCTCATCTGGACAGGGAGGCACTGAAGCTTTCTTT. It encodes CASSSGQGGTEAFF.

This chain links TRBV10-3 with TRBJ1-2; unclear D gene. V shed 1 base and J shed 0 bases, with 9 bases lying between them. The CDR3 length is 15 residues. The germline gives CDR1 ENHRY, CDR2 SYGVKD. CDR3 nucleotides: TGTGCCATCAGTGAGTTGGCGGCGACTAACTATGGCTACACCTTC. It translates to CAISELAATNYGYTF.

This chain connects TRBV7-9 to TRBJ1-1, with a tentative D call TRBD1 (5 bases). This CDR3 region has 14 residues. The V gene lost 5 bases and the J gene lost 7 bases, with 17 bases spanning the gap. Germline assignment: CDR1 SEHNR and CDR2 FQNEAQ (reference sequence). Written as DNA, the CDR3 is TGTGCCAGCAGCCTTCGCGGGGCTTCGGGTGAAGCTTTCTTT. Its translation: CASSLRGASGEAFF.

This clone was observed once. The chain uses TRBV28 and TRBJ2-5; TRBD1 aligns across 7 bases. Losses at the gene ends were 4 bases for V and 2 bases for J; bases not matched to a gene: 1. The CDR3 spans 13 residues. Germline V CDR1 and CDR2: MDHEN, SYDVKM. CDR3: CASSSGQQETQYF. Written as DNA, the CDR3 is TGTGCCAGCAGTTCGGGACAGCAAGAGACCCAGTACTTC. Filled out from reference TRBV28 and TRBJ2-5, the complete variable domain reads DVKVTQSSRYLVKRTGEKVFLECVQDMDHENMFWYRQDPGLGLRLIYFSYDVKMKEKGDIPEGYSVSREKKERFSLILESASTNQTSMYLCASSSGQQETQYFGPGTRLLVL.

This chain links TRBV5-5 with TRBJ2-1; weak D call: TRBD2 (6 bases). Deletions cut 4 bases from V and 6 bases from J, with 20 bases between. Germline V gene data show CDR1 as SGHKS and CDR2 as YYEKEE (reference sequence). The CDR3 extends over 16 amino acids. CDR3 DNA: TGTGCCAGCAGCGTTTTAGCGGCAGTGGGGGGCAATGAGCAGTTCTTC. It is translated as CASSVLAAVGGNEQFF.

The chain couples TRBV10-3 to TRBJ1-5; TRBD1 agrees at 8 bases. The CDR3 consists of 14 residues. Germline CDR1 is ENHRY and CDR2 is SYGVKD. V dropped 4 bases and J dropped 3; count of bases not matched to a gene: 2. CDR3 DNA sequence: TGTGCCATCAGTGGGACAGGGAACAATCAGCCCCAGCATTTT. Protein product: CAISGTGNNQPQHF.

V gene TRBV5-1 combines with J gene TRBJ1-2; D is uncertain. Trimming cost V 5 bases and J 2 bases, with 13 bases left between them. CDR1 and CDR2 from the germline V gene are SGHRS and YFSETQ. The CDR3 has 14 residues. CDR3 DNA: TGCGCCAGCAGATCCGAATCAGCGAACTATGGCTACACCTTC. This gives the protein CASRSESANYGYTF. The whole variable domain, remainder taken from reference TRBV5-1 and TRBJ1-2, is KAGVTQTPRYLIKTRGQQVTLSCSPISGHRSVSWYQQTPGQGLQFLFEYFSETQRNKGNFPGRFSGRQFSNSRSEMNVSTLELGDSALYLCASRSESANYGYTFGSGTRLTVV.

The CDR3 DNA reads as TGTGCCTCTGGACGGCGGAACACTGAAGCTTTCTTT. Translating it yields CASGRRNTEAFF. The rearrangement joins TRBV30 to TRBJ1-1; D call uncertain. The V gene's germline CDR1 is GTSNPN and CDR2 SVGIG (reference sequence). This CDR3 comprises 12 residues. V lost 7 bases and J lost 1, with 10 bases in between.

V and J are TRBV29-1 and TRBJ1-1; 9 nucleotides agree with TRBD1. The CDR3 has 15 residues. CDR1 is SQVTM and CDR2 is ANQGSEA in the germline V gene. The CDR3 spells CRPNPTGGLDTEAFF. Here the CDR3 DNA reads TGCAGACCTAACCCGACAGGGGGGCTAGACACTGAAGCTTTCTTT.

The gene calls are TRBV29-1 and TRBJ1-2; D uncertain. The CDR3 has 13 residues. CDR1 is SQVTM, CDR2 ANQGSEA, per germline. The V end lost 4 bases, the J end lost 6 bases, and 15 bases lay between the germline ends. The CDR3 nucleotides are TGCAGCGTTGCCCCCCCGGGAGGGAATGGCTACACCTTC. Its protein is CSVAPPGGNGYTF.

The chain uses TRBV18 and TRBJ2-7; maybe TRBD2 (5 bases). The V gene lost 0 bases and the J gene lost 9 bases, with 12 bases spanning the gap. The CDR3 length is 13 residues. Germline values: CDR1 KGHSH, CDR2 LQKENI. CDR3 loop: CASSPPVEAGQYF. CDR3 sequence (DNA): TGTGCCAGCTCACCACCGGTCGAGGCGGGGCAGTACTTC.

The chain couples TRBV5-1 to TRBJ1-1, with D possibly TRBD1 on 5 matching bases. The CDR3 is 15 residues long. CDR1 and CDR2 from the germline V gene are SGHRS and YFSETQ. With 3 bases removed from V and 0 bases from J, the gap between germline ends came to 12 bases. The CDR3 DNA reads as TGCGCCAGCAGCTGGGGCGGGGGAATGAACACTGAAGCTTTCTTT. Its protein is CASSWGGGMNTEAFF.

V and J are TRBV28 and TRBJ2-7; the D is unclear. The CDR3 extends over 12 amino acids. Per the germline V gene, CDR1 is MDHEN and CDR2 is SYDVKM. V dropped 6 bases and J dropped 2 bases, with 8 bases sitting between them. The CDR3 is CASRLGTYEQYF. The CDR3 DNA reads TGTGCCAGCAGGCTGGGAACCTACGAGCAGTACTTC.

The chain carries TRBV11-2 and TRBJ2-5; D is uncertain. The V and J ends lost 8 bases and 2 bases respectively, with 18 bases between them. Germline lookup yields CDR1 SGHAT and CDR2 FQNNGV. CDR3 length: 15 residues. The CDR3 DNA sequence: TGTGCCAGCTCCCTGTGGCAGTCGCCTCAAGAGACCCAGTACTTC. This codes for CASSLWQSPQETQYF.

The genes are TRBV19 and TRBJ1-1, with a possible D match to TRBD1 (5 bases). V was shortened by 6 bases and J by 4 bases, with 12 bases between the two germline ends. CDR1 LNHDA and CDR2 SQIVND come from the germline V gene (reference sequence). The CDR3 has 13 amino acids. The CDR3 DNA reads TGTGCCAGTAGAGGGAGGGGAGCCACTGAAGCTTTCTTT. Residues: CASRGRGATEAFF.

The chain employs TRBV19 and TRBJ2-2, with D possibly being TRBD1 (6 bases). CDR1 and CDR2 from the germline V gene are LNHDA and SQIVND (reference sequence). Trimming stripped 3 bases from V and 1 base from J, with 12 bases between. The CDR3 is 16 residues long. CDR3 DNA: TGTGCCAGTAGTATCACCGGGACAAGGAACACCGGGGAGCTGTTTTTT. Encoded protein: CASSITGTRNTGELFF. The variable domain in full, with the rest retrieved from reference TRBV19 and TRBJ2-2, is DGGITQSPKYLFRKEGQNVTLSCEQNLNHDAMYWYRQDPGQGLRLIYYSQIVNDFQKGDIAEGYSVSREKKESFPLTVTSAQKNPTAFYLCASSITGTRNTGELFFGEGSRLTVL.

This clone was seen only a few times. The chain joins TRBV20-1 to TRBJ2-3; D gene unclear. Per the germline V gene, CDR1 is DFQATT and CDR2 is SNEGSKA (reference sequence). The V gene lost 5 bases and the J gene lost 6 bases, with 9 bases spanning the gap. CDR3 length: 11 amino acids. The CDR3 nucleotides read TGCAGTGCTTCCTCCGGGGATACGCAGTATTTT. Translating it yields CSASSGDTQYF.